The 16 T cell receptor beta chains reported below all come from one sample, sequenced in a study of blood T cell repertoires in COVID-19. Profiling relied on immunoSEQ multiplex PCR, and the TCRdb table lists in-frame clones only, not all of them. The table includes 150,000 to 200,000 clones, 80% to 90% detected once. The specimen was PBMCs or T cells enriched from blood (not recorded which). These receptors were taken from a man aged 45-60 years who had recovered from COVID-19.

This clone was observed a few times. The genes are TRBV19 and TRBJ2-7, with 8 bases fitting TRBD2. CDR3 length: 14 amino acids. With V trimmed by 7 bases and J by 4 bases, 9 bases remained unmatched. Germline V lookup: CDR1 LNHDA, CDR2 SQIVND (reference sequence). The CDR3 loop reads CASTPTSATYEQYF. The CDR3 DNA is TGTGCCAGTACCCCGACTAGCGCGACATACGAGCAGTACTTC.

Here the CDR3 reads CATSDGHRGYSPLHF. The CDR3 DNA follows: TGTGCCACCTCGGACGGGCATAGGGGGTATTCACCCCTCCACTTT. V is TRBV2 and J is TRBJ1-6; a weak D match, TRBD1 (6 bases). V was cut by 10 bases and J by 8 bases, with 21 bases left in between. The CDR3 sequence is 15 residues long. Germline CDR1 SNHLY, CDR2 FYNNEI.

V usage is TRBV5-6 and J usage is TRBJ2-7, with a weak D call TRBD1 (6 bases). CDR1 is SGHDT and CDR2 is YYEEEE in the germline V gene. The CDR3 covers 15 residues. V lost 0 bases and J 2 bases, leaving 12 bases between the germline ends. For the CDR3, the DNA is TGTGCCAGCAGCTTGGTGGGTCGGGACACCTACGAGCAGTACTTC. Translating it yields CASSLVGRDTYEQYF.

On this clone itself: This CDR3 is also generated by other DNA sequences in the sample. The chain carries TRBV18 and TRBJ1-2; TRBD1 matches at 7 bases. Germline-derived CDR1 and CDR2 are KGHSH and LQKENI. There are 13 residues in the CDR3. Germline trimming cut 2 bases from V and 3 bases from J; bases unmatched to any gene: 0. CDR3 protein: CASSPGTDYGYTF. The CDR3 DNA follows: TGTGCCAGCTCACCAGGGACAGACTATGGCTACACCTTC.

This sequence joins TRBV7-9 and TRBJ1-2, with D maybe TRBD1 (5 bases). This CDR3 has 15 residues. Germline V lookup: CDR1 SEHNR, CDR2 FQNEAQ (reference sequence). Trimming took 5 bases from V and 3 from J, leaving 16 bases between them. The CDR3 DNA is TGTGCCAGCAGCGATATGCCTGGGGCTGACTATGGCTACACCTTC. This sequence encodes CASSDMPGADYGYTF.

The CDR3 is CASSWTTGVYNEQFF. In DNA, the CDR3 is TGTGCCAGCAGCTGGACTACAGGGGTCTACAATGAGCAGTTCTTC. The J gene is TRBJ2-1, the V gene TRBV7-3; D perhaps matches TRBD1 (7 bases). Germline V gives CDR1 SGHTA, CDR2 FQGTGA. The V gene lost 4 bases and the J gene lost 3 bases, with 13 bases spanning the gap. The CDR3 extends over 15 amino acids.

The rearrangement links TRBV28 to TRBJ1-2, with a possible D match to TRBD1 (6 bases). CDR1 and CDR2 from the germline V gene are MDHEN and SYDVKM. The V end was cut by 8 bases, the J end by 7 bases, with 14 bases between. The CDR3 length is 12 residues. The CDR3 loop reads CASSTGLVGYTF. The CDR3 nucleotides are TGTGCCAGCTCTACAGGGCTGGTTGGCTACACCTTC.

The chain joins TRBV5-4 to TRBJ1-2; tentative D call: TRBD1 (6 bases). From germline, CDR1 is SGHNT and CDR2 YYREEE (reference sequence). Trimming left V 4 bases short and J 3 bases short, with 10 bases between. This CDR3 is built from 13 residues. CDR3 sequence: CASSGGGDYGYTF. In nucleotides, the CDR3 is TGTGCCAGCAGCGGCGGGGGCGACTATGGCTACACCTTC.

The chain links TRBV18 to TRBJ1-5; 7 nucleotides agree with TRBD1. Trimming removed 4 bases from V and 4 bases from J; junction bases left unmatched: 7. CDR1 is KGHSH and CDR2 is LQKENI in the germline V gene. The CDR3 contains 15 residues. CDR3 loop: CASSQLGQKNQPQHF. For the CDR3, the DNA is TGTGCCAGCTCACAACTGGGACAGAAAAATCAGCCCCAGCATTTT.

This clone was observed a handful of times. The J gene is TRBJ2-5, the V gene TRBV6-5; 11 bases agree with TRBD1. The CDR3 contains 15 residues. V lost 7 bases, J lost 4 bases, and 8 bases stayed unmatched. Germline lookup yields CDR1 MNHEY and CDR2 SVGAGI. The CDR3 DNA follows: TGTGCCAGCACCCCGGGACAGGGGGTTTTAGAGACCCAGTACTTC. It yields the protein CASTPGQGVLETQYF.

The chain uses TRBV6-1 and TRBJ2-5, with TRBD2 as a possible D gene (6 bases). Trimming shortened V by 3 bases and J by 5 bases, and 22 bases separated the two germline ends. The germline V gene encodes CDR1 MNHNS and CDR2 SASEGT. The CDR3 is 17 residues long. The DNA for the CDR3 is TGTGCCAGCAGTGATTCTTATAGCGGACTCCTTTTGGAGACCCAGTACTTC. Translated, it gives CASSDSYSGLLLETQYF.

CDR3 protein: CASSPFDGEQFF. DNA for the CDR3: TGTGCCAGCTCACCCTTCGACGGGGAGCAGTTCTTC. V and J are TRBV18 and TRBJ2-1, with D uncertain. Germline CDR1 is KGHSH and CDR2 is LQKENI. With 3 bases removed from V and 10 bases from J, the gap between germline ends came to 10 bases. The CDR3 has 12 amino acids.

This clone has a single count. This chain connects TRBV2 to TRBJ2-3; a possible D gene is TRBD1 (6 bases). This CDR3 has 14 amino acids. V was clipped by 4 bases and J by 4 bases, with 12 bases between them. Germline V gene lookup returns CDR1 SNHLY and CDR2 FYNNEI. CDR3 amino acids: CASSGSAGADTQYF. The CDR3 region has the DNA TGTGCCAGCAGTGGGTCGGCAGGGGCAGATACGCAGTATTTT. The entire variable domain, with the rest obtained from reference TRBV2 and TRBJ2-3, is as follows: EPEVTQTPSHQVTQMGQEVILRCVPISNHLYFYWYRQILGQKVEFLVSFYNNEISEKSEIFDDQFSVERPDGSNFTLKIRSTKLEDSAMYFCASSGSAGADTQYFGPGTRLTVL.

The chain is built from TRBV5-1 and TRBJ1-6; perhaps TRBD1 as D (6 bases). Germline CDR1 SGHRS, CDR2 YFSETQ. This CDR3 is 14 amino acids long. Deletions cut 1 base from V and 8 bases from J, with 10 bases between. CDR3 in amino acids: CASSLTDRYSPLHF. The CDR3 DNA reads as TGCGCCAGCAGCTTGACCGACAGGTATTCACCCCTCCACTTT.

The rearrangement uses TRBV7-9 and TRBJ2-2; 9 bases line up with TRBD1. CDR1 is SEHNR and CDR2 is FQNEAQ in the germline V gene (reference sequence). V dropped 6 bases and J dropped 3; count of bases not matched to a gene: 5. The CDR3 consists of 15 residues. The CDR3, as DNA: TGTGCCAGCAGTCTCGGACAGGGGCACACCGGGGAGCTGTTTTTT. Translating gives CASSLGQGHTGELFF.

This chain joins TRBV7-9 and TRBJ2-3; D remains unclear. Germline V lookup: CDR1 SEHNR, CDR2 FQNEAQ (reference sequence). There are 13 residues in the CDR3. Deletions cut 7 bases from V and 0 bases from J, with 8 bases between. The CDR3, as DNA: TGTGCCAGCACCTATCTTAGCACAGATACGCAGTATTTT. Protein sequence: CASTYLSTDTQYF.